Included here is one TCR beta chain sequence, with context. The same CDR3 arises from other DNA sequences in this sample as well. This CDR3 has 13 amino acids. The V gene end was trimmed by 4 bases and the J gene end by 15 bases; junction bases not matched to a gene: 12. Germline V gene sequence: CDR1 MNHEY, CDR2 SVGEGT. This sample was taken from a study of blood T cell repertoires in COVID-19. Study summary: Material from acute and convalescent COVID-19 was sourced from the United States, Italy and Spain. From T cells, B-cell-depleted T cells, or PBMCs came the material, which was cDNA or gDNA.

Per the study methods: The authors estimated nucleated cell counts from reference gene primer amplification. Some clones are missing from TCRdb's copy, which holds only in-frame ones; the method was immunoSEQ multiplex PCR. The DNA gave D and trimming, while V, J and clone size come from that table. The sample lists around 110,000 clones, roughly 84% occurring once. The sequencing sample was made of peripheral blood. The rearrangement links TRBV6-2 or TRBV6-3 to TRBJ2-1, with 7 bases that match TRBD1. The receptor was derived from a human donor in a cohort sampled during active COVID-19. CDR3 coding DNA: TGTGCCAGCAGTTTCCCGACCGGAACAGGGGCGTTCTTC. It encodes CASSFPTGTGAFF.